The T cell receptor beta chain under discussion was sequenced for a study of blood T cell repertoires in COVID-19. Study information: PBMCs, B-cell-depleted T cells, or T cells provided the cDNA or gDNA that made up the material.

The table came from immunoSEQ multiplex PCR; TCRdb's copy has only in-frame clones and leaves some out. The sample carries under 250,000 clones, 80% to 85% recorded once. Germline V CDR1 and CDR2: SGHTA, FQGNSA. The CDR3 length is 18 residues. Unmatched junction bases numbered 14, after V lost 3 bases and J lost 2 bases. This sequence joins TRBV7-2 and TRBJ1-1; 8 nucleotides align to TRBD1. Sequences were obtained from peripheral blood. The clonotype was recovered from a woman aged 55-75 years with acute or convalescent COVID-19. This CDR3 reads CASSFLARQGKDNTEAFF. The CDR3 DNA is TGTGCCAGCAGCTTTCTCGCCCGACAGGGGAAGGACAACACTGAAGCTTTCTTT.